The TCR beta chain under discussion was sequenced for a study of T-cell reconstitution after alpha-beta-depleted transplantation in children. CDR3 length equals 14 residues. The V segment lost 3 bases and the J segment 2 bases; nucleotides outside the gene matches: 4. CDR1 is DFQATT, CDR2 SNEGSKA, per germline (reference sequence). Unique molecular identifiers were used in preparing the TCRbeta library. MiXCR, run by TCRdb on the PCR reads, gives a single entry per CDR3 protein. Of 150,000 to 250,000 distinct CDR3 sequences listed, 13% to 15% are singletons. This clonotype came up a few times. Material: PBMCs from the stem cell graft donor, obtained from the stem cell graft. The sequence was obtained from a human donor who donated a stem cell graft to a child with acute lymphoblastic leukemia. The chain combines TRBV20-1 with TRBJ2-3; 8 nucleotides match TRBD2. The CDR3 bases are TGCAGTGCTAGGTTGCGGGAGGCCACAGATACGCAGTATTTT. This encodes CSARLREATDTQYF.